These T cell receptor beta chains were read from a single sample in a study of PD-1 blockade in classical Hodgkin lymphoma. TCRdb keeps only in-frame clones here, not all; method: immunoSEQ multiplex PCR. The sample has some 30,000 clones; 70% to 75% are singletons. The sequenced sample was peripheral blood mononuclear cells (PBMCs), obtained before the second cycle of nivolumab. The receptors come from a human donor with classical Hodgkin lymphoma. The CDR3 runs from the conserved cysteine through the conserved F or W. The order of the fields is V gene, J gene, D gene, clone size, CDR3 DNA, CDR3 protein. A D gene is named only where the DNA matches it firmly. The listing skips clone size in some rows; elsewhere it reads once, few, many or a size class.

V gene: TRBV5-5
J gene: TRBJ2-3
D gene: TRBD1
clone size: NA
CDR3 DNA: TGTGCCAGCAGCTTATACAGGGGGCTAACAGATACGCAGTATTTT
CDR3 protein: CASSLYRGLTDTQYF

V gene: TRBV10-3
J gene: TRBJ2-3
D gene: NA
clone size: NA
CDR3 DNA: TGTGCCATCAGTGAGTCCAGCCGCACAGATACGCAGTATTTT
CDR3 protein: CAISESSRTDTQYF

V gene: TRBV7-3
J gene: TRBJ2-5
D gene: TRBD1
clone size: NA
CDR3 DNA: TGTGCCAGCAGCCAGTCCGACAGGGAAGAGACCCAGTACTTC
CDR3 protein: CASSQSDREETQYF

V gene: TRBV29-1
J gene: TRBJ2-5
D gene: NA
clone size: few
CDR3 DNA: TGCAGCGTTGACCCGGGGGCGTATCAAGAGACCCAGTACTTC
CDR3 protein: CSVDPGAYQETQYF

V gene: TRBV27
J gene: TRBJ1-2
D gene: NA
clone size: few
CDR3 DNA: TGTGCCAGCACCGATGGGGGGGCCTATGGCTACACCTTC
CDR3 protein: CASTDGGAYGYTF

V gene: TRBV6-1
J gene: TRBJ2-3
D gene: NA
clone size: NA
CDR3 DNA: TGTGCCAGCAGTGACAGCTACACAGATACGCAGTATTTT
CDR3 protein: CASSDSYTDTQYF

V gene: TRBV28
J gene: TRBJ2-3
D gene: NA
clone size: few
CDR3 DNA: TGTGCCAGCAGTTTAGCCGGACAACGCACAGATACGCAGTATTTT
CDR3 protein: CASSLAGQRTDTQYF

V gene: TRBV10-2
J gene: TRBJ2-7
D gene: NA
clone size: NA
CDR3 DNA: TGCGCCAGCAGTGAGATTGGGGGGGCCTCCTACGAGCAGTACTTC
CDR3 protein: CASSEIGGASYEQYF

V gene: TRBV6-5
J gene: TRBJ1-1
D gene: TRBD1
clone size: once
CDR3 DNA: TGTGCCAGCAGTGTGACAGGGCCCCTTGAAGCTTTCTTT
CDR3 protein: CASSVTGPLEAFF

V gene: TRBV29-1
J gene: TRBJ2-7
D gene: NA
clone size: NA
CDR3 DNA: TGCAGCGTTGAAAAACCCGGGTCCTACGAGCAGTACTTC
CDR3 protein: CSVEKPGSYEQYF

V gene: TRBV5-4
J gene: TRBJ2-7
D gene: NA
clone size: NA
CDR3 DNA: TGTGCCAGCAGCTTGTCCCGGGTGGTTGGCGAGCAGTACTTC
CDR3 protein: CASSLSRVVGEQYF

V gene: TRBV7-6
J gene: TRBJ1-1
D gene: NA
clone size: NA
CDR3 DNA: TGTGCCAGCAGCACCTCGGACGGATTTATTGACACTGAAGCTTTCTTT
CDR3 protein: CASSTSDGFIDTEAFF

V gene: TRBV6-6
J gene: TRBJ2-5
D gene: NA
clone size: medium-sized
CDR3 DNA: TGTGCCAGCAGTTACCCCCCCGACTTACAAGAGACCCAGTACTTC
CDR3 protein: CASSYPPDLQETQYF

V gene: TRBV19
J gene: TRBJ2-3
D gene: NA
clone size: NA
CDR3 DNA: TGTGCCAGTAGTGGACCCACAGATACGCAGTATTTT
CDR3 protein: CASSGPTDTQYF

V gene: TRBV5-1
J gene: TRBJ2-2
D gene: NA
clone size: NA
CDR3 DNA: TGCGCCAGCAGCTTGGGGGACTTGACCGGGGAGCTGTTTTTT
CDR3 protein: CASSLGDLTGELFF

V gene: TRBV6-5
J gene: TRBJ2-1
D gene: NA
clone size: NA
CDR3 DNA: TGTGCCAGCAGTGCGGGACTCCCTTTACCAAATGAGCAGTTCTTC
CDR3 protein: CASSAGLPLPNEQFF

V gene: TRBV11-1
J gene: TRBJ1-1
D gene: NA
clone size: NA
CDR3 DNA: TGTGCCAGCAGCCTACTCCCGACAGGCGAAGCTTTCTTT
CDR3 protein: CASSLLPTGEAFF

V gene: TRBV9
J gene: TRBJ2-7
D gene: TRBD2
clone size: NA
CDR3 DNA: TGTGCCAGCAGCGAAGCGGGGGGGCCTTACGAGCAGTACTTC
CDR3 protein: CASSEAGGPYEQYF

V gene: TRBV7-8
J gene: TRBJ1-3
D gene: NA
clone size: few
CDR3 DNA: TGTGCCAGCAGCCCCCAAGGTGCCAGGGCTTGGGGAAACACCATATATTTT
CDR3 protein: CASSPQGARAWGNTIYF

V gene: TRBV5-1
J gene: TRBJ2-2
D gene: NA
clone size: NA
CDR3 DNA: TGCGCCAGCAGCTTGGAGCCGGGAAAGGTTGACACCGGGGAGCTGTTTTTT
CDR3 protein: CASSLEPGKVDTGELFF

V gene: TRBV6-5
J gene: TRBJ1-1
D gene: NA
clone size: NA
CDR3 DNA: TGTGCCAGCAGTGTATCCGGGGATCTGAACACTGAAGCTTTCTTT
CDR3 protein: CASSVSGDLNTEAFF

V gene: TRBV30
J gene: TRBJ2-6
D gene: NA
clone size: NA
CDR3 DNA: TGTGCCTGGACCATTTCTGGGGCCAACGTCCTGACTTTC
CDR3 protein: CAWTISGANVLTF

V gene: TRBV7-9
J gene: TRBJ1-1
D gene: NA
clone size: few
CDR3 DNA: TGTGCCAGCAGGCCTCTCATGAACACTGAAGCTTTCTTT
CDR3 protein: CASRPLMNTEAFF